The present TCR beta chain was sequenced within a study of blood T cell repertoires in COVID-19 (dated by TCRdb to the early 2020s). Describing the broader study: Samples covering the acute and convalescent phases of COVID-19 were provided by collaborators in the United States, Italy and Spain. The prospective study material was composed of cDNA or gDNA derived from T cells, B-cell-depleted T cells, or PBMCs. Subjects who had been exposed to COVID-19, were actively infected with it, or had recovered from it provided the deeply sampled blood TCRbeta repertoires that made up the dataset. A freely available public database, intended as a resource for researchers studying the immune response to SARS-CoV-2, is where the repertoires were released. The samples were drawn from two sources: the first 160 participants of the ongoing ImmuneRACE study, and fewer than 1,500 subjects contributed by 6 global collaborators. Nearly every sample came with metadata listing a de-identified subject ID, COVID-19 status, age in years and sex. Where available, HLA class I and class II types were taken from metadata supplied by the sample provider and were not determined by assay-based typing.

TCRbeta CDR3 regions were amplified from genomic DNA by means of the immunoSEQ Assay, a bias-controlled multiplex PCR. Per the original workflow: The number of nucleated cells in each sample was estimated from the amplification of reference gene primers within the assay. Sequence reads were collapsed and filtered to measure the absolute abundance of every unique TCRbeta CDR3 rearrangement. Productive Simpson clonality was computed per sample as the square root of Simpson's diversity index over productive rearrangements. In TCRdb, the immuneACCESS table is reduced to in-frame sequences with V and J assigned. These tables do not hold every clone; where another copy was compared, an unresolved V gene accounts for under half, and the others remain unexplained. The DNA was the basis for D and trimming; V, J and clone size are from that table. Recorded for this sample are 300,000 to 400,000 clones; 65% to 85% of them occurred a single time. The ten largest clones capture 2.5% to 3% of the sample.

Summary of the overall study and its limitations: How much clinical and demographic metadata was included differed by source and by participant, and the metadata was provided uncurated.

Whole blood was collected in K2EDTA tubes by collaborating institutions according to the institutions' own protocols. For TCRbeta analysis, collaborator samples were shipped as frozen whole blood, as isolated PBMCs, or as DNA extracted from either sample type. Concerning this clone: No antigen is known for it. No clone much larger than this one lies a single base away; base qualities are absent.

The trim is 4 bases for V and 5 bases for J, with a gap of 14 bases between the germline ends. From a lookup of the germline V gene, CDR1 and CDR2 are SGHTA and FQGNSA. The CDR3, from cysteine to phenylalanine, totals 14 residues. The retained sequence is limited to the CDR3, 42 bases, with the frame set at the first base. The chain is assembled from TRBV7-2 and TRBJ1-2; the D gene is perhaps TRBD1, on 5 matching bases. The TCR originated in a man aged 30-40 years with active or convalescent COVID-19. The specimen sequenced was peripheral blood. Here is the DNA: TGTGCCAGCAGCTCCCGCCAGGGCCGATATGGCTACACCTTC. It translates to CASSSRQGRYGYTF.